The 27 T cell receptor beta chains listed next were all sequenced from one sample in a study of spatial heterogeneity in lung cancer (dated by TCRdb to about 2019). Summary of the overall study and its limitations: The number of expanded intratumoral alpha and beta TCRs correlated with the tumor nonsynonymous mutation count.

This specimen's time point label, interpreted: sample taken at primary tumor resection. Library preparation used 5' RACE. The sequencing machine was a NextSeq 500. TCRdb reanalyzed the raw reads on its own, using fastp at Q25 for trimming and MiXCR for clone calling, and kept in-frame beta chains. One record per CDR3 amino acid sequence lists the most common genes and DNA. The sample contains some 9,800 distinct CDR3 sequences, roughly 6% of them found a single time. The ten biggest clones cover over 9% of the sample. These receptors have no known antigen. The specimen comprised lung tumor tissue, sampled at surgery. The source of these receptors is a male donor with early-stage non-small cell lung cancer.

This clonotype appeared many times. This clone may be a read error of a much larger clone one base away. The V and J genes are TRBV11-2 and TRBJ1-6; 8 bases are shared with TRBD1. The CDR3 loop spans 15 amino acids. From germline, CDR1 is SGHAT and CDR2 FQNNGV. The DNA of the CDR3 is TGTGCCAGCAGCTTGGGGACAGGCCCGAATTCACCCTTCCACTTT. This codes for CASSLGTGPNSPFHF.

At least ten counts were recorded for this clonotype. The V and J genes are TRBV7-2 and TRBJ1-4; perhaps TRBD1 as D (5 bases). The V gene's germline CDR1 is SGHTA and CDR2 FQGNSA. The V gene lost 3 bases and the J gene lost 0 bases, with 11 bases spanning the gap. The CDR3 is made up of 16 amino acids. CDR3 nucleotides: TGTGCCAGCAGCTTCGAGACAGCCTCAACTAATGAAAAACTGTTTTTT. This gives the protein CASSFETASTNEKLFF.

This clonotype has ten or more counts. The chain couples TRBV5-1 to TRBJ2-5; possibly TRBD2 for D (6 bases). Germline assignment: CDR1 SGHRS and CDR2 YFSETQ. This CDR3 contains 14 residues. V lost 0 bases, J lost 5 bases, and 11 bases lay in between. The CDR3 nucleotides read TGCGCCAGCAGCTTGGAACTAGCCCATGAGACCCAGTACTTC. As protein: CASSLELAHETQYF. Using reference TRBV5-1 and TRBJ2-5 for the parts outside the CDR3, the full variable domain is KAGVTQTPRYLIKTRGQQVTLSCSPISGHRSVSWYQQTPGQGLQFLFEYFSETQRNKGNFPGRFSGRQFSNSRSEMNVSTLELGDSALYLCASSLELAHETQYFGPGTRLLVL.

This clonotype was seen at least ten times. The chain links TRBV12-3 or TRBV12-4 to TRBJ1-5; 7 positions match TRBD1. The CDR3 sequence is 12 residues long. Trimming took 6 bases from V and 6 from J; bases not matched to a gene: 2. CDR3 amino acids: CASRAGGQPQHF. The CDR3 nucleotides are TGTGCCAGCAGGGCAGGGGGTCAGCCCCAGCATTTT.

This clonotype was seen many times. This chain links TRBV20-1 with TRBJ1-3, with TRBD1 matching 7 bases. The V gene end was trimmed by 7 bases and the J gene end by 0 bases; junction bases not matched to a gene: 3. CDR1 is DFQATT and CDR2 is SNEGSKA in the germline V gene (reference sequence). The CDR3 extends over 13 amino acids. The CDR3 protein is CSVDRSSGNTIYF. Here the CDR3 DNA reads TGCAGTGTGGACAGGTCCTCTGGAAACACCATATATTTT.

This clonotype was seen at least ten times. The chain is built from TRBV3-1 and TRBJ2-2; D might be TRBD2 (5 bases). The V and J ends lost 3 bases and 4 bases respectively, with 21 bases between them. Per germline, CDR1 LGHDT and CDR2 YNNKEL (reference sequence). The CDR3 sequence is 18 residues long. The CDR3 DNA reads as TGTGCCAGCAGCCAGGGCGCCATGGTAGCGAGGGTCACCGGGGAGCTGTTTTTT. Translated: CASSQGAMVARVTGELFF.

This clonotype has ten or more counts. Here the CDR3 DNA reads TGCGCCAGCAGCCAGGACAGGGCTGGGTACGAGCAGTACTTC. Amino acids: CASSQDRAGYEQYF. V usage is TRBV5-1 and J usage is TRBJ2-7, with 8 bases identical to TRBD1. The CDR3 is 14 amino acids. Losses at the gene ends were 4 bases for V and 4 bases for J; bases not matched to a gene: 7. Per the germline V gene, CDR1 is SGHRS and CDR2 is YFSETQ.

This clonotype occurred many times. The DNA for the CDR3 is TGTGCCAGCAGCCCCGGGTCCCAATATCAGCCCCAGCATTTT. This translates into CASSPGSQYQPQHF. The rearrangement links TRBV6-1 to TRBJ1-5; D is ambiguous. Trimming removed 6 bases from V and 5 bases from J, with 14 bases in between. This CDR3 is built from 14 residues. Looked up from germline, CDR1 is MNHNS and CDR2 is SASEGT.

This clonotype was observed many times. This rearrangement joins TRBV29-1 to TRBJ1-2; D remains unclear. Germline CDR1 is SQVTM and CDR2 is ANQGSEA. The CDR3 sequence is 11 residues long. V was shortened by 2 bases and J by 7 bases, with 8 bases between the two germline ends. CDR3 protein: CSVEQRSGYTF. In DNA, the CDR3 is TGCAGCGTTGAACAGAGATCTGGCTACACCTTC.

The sample holds many counts of this clonotype. The chain recombines TRBV2 with TRBJ2-3; 11 bases line up with TRBD2. CDR1 is SNHLY, CDR2 FYNNEI, per germline. This CDR3 is 20 amino acids long. V shed 1 base and J 4 bases; nucleotides not matched to a gene: 16. Written as DNA, the CDR3 is TGTGCCAGCAGTGAAGGCGGTCCGGGACTAGCGGTCCCAAGCGCAGATACGCAGTATTTT. This translates into CASSEGGPGLAVPSADTQYF.

The sample holds many counts of this clonotype. The rearrangement joins TRBV5-1 to TRBJ1-1; 7 nucleotides match TRBD1. The CDR3 extends over 14 amino acids. Germline V gene data show CDR1 as SGHRS and CDR2 as YFSETQ. V dropped 6 bases and J dropped 4; count of bases not matched to a gene: 9. The chain's CDR3 is CASNKQGLGTEAFF. CDR3 sequence (DNA): TGCGCCAGCAACAAACAGGGGTTGGGCACTGAAGCTTTCTTT.

This clonotype was counted many times. The J gene is TRBJ2-1, the V gene TRBV6-1; D is ambiguous. The ends were cut back, 8 bases at V and 6 bases at J, with 14 bases in the middle. The CDR3 has 13 residues. Germline CDR1 and CDR2: MNHNS and SASEGT. The CDR3 spells CASDGLIFNEQFF. In DNA, the CDR3 is TGTGCCAGCGACGGATTGATATTCAATGAGCAGTTCTTC.

This clonotype appeared a few times. The chain couples TRBV20-1 to TRBJ1-1; the match to TRBD1 covers 7 bases. This CDR3 spans 10 amino acids. CDR1 is DFQATT and CDR2 is SNEGSKA in the germline V gene (reference sequence). The J segment lost 8 bases and the V segment lost 6 bases, leaving 3 bases of the junction unmatched. The CDR3 spells CSARDSEAFF. The CDR3 bases are TGCAGTGCACGGGACAGCGAAGCTTTCTTT.

This clonotype was seen ten or more times. The genes are TRBV10-1 and TRBJ2-2; D may match TRBD1 or TRBD2 (6 bases each). Germline loops: CDR1 WNHNN, CDR2 SYGVQD (reference sequence). This CDR3 is built from 14 residues. V lost 6 bases and J 3 bases, leaving 11 bases between the germline ends. The CDR3 bases are TGCGCCAGCAGCCTTAGGGGGGACACCGGGGAGCTGTTTTTT. This sequence encodes CASSLRGDTGELFF.

This clonotype was counted ten times or more. The chain employs TRBV20-1 and TRBJ2-3; possibly TRBD2 for D (5 bases). This CDR3 has 18 amino acids. From germline, CDR1 is DFQATT and CDR2 SNEGSKA (reference sequence). Trimming left V 3 bases short and J 2 bases short, with 24 bases between. CDR3 protein: CSASLFFGEGLYTDTQYF. DNA for the CDR3: TGCAGTGCTAGCCTATTTTTCGGGGAAGGACTCTACACAGATACGCAGTATTTT.

Details on this clonotype: This could be a read error, since a much larger clone is one nucleotide away. The chain couples TRBV7-2 to TRBJ2-5; 9 bases fit TRBD2. J gave up 4 bases and V 7 bases, and 7 bases lay outside the gene matches. The germline V gene has CDR1 SGHTA and CDR2 FQGNSA. The length of the CDR3 is 14 residues. The CDR3 DNA is TGTGCCAGCACCAGTACTAGCGGGTTAGAGACCCAGTACTTC. Amino acid sequence: CASTSTSGLETQYF.

This clonotype was seen only a few times. The J gene is TRBJ1-1, the V gene TRBV2, with D hard to call. V was clipped by 4 bases and J by 2 bases, with 8 bases between them. The CDR3 extends over 13 amino acids. Germline CDR1 SNHLY, CDR2 FYNNEI. The CDR3 sequence is CASSVTPNTEAFF. CDR3 in DNA: TGTGCCAGCAGTGTGACACCTAACACTGAAGCTTTCTTT.

This clonotype was recorded at least ten times. This chain connects TRBV2 to TRBJ2-7; tentatively, D is TRBD2 (5 bases). In germline, CDR1 is SNHLY, CDR2 FYNNEI. This CDR3 has 13 amino acids. V gave up 3 bases and J gave up 7 bases, with 13 bases separating them. This CDR3 is CASSEDLAGEQYF. CDR3 bases: TGTGCCAGCAGTGAGGATCTAGCTGGTGAGCAGTACTTC.

This clonotype is labeled large. The rearrangement joins TRBV5-1 to TRBJ2-1; tentatively, D is TRBD1 (6 bases). Germline CDR1 is SGHRS and CDR2 is YFSETQ. V lost 4 bases and J 7 bases, leaving 15 bases between the germline ends. The CDR3 contains 14 residues. CDR3 amino acids: CASSLRTDWNEQFF. The CDR3 DNA reads as TGCGCCAGCAGCCTTCGGACAGACTGGAATGAGCAGTTCTTC.

The sample holds many counts of this clonotype. The genes are TRBV19 and TRBJ1-2; 8 nucleotides match TRBD1. Germline CDR1 reads LNHDA; CDR2 reads SQIVND (reference sequence). The trim removed 7 bases at V and 8 bases at J, leaving 18 bases unmatched. The CDR3 has 16 amino acids. This CDR3 reads CASILTGDARSRGYTF. The CDR3 DNA reads TGTGCCAGTATACTGACAGGGGACGCCCGTTCGAGAGGCTACACCTTC.

By sample fraction, this clonotype is large (0.1 to 1%). The chain links TRBV20-1 to TRBJ2-2, with 14 nucleotides matching TRBD2. Germline V gene data show CDR1 as DFQATT and CDR2 as SNEGSKA (reference sequence). V gave up 6 bases and J gave up 6 bases; unmatched junction bases: 3. The CDR3 length is 14 residues. CDR3 protein: CSALGLAGAGELFF. The CDR3 DNA reads TGCAGTGCCTTGGGACTAGCGGGAGCCGGGGAGCTGTTTTTT.

This clonotype was counted ten times or more. The V gene is TRBV7-8, the J gene TRBJ1-1, with TRBD1 as a possible D gene (6 bases). Trimming removed 0 bases from V and 6 bases from J, with 14 bases in between. Germline V gene sequence: CDR1 SGHVS, CDR2 FQNEAQ. This CDR3 has 15 residues. CDR3 bases: TGTGCCAGCAGCTTAGCGGCGGGAGGGGGTGCTGAAGCTTTCTTT. As protein: CASSLAAGGGAEAFF.

The rearrangement links TRBV6-1 to TRBJ1-1; D is possibly TRBD1 (6 bases). Germline CDR1 is MNHNS and CDR2 is SASEGT. V was pared by 8 bases and J by 1 base, with 11 bases between. This CDR3 is built from 13 residues. CDR3 amino acids: CASVIQGNTEAFF. The CDR3 DNA reads as TGTGCCAGCGTTATACAGGGGAACACTGAAGCTTTCTTT.

At least ten counts were recorded for this clonotype. The chain uses TRBV28 and TRBJ1-1, with D unresolved. Germline CDR1 MDHEN, CDR2 SYDVKM. V gave up 1 base and J gave up 0 bases, with 12 bases separating them. This CDR3 comprises 16 residues. CDR3: CASSLSGGIMNTEAFF. DNA for the CDR3: TGTGCCAGCAGTTTATCAGGAGGTATCATGAACACTGAAGCTTTCTTT.

This clonotype was seen a few times. The chain uses TRBV27 and TRBJ2-7; TRBD1 might be the D (6 bases). Germline lookup yields CDR1 MNHEY and CDR2 SMNVEV (reference sequence). Trimming took 1 base from V and 2 from J, leaving 24 bases between them. The CDR3 has 19 amino acids. CDR3 DNA: TGTGCCAGCAGTTTATATCCCCCTAATCTAGGGGGAGAGACCTACGAGCAGTACTTC. Protein: CASSLYPPNLGGETYEQYF.

This clonotype was picked up many times. For the CDR3, the DNA is TGTGCCGGCGCCGGCGGCACCGGGGAGCTGTTTTTT. Amino acids: CAGAGGTGELFF. The J gene is TRBJ2-2, the V gene TRBV6-6; the D is unclear. The CDR3 runs 12 residues. V was cut by 11 bases and J by 4 bases, with 11 bases left in between. CDR1 is MNHNY and CDR2 is SVGAGI in the germline V gene (reference sequence).

This clonotype is medium-sized (0.01 to 0.1%) by share. The rearrangement links TRBV6-6 to TRBJ1-5; 9 positions agree with TRBD1. Trimming cost V 6 bases and J 4 bases; bases outside gene matches: 16. CDR1 and CDR2 (germline): MNHNY, SVGAGI (reference sequence). This CDR3 has 18 amino acids. CDR3 bases: TGTGCCAGCAGGGTTAGTCTGGGCGGACAGGGGCCTAATCAGCCCCAGCATTTT. It codes for CASRVSLGGQGPNQPQHF.